A selection of T cell receptor beta chains follows, all from one sample in a study of T-cell memory formation after mild COVID-19. MiXCR, applied by TCRdb to the 5' RACE reads, yields one record per CDR3 protein. Of some 82,000 distinct CDR3 sequences in the sample, around 13% were seen once. The sequenced sample consisted of PBMCs or a T cell subset sorted from them (not recorded which). These receptors were obtained from a man aged 18 to 29 who had mild COVID-19 (a few samples of this study predate the infection). Cell type and time point are not known. Both conserved end residues are part of each CDR3. Fields, in order: V gene, clone size, D gene, J gene, CDR3 protein, CDR3 DNA. The D gene is left open where the match is weak. Clone sizes are given selectively: once, few, many, or a class where the clone is expanded.

V gene: TRBV6-2/TRBV6-3
clone size: many
D gene: TRBD2
J gene: TRBJ2-1
CDR3 protein: CASRPPGGNYNEQFF
CDR3 DNA: TGTGCCAGCCGTCCCCCGGGGGGTAACTACAATGAGCAGTTCTTC

V gene: TRBV20-1
clone size: -
D gene: -
J gene: TRBJ1-5
CDR3 protein: CSATDHSNQPQHF
CDR3 DNA: TGCAGTGCTACAGACCATAGCAATCAGCCCCAGCATTTT

V gene: TRBV14
clone size: -
D gene: -
J gene: TRBJ1-2
CDR3 protein: CASSPGGYYGYTF
CDR3 DNA: TGTGCCAGCAGCCCCGGGGGTTACTATGGCTACACCTTC

V gene: TRBV27
clone size: many
D gene: -
J gene: TRBJ2-5
CDR3 protein: CASSLGGRRQETQYF
CDR3 DNA: TGTGCCAGCAGTTTAGGGGGGCGTCGCCAAGAGACCCAGTACTTC

V gene: TRBV7-9
clone size: -
D gene: TRBD2
J gene: TRBJ2-2
CDR3 protein: CASSFGGLAGDGELFF
CDR3 DNA: TGTGCCAGCAGCTTCGGTGGACTAGCGGGTGACGGGGAGCTGTTTTTT

V gene: TRBV7-3
clone size: -
D gene: -
J gene: TRBJ2-5
CDR3 protein: CASSLSGGPFETQYF
CDR3 DNA: TGTGCCAGCAGCTTAAGTGGGGGCCCGTTTGAGACCCAGTACTTC

V gene: TRBV27
clone size: -
D gene: TRBD1
J gene: TRBJ2-7
CDR3 protein: CASSLWKTGGGEQYF
CDR3 DNA: TGTGCCAGCAGTTTATGGAAGACAGGGGGCGGCGAGCAGTACTTC

V gene: TRBV4-3
clone size: -
D gene: TRBD2
J gene: TRBJ2-2
CDR3 protein: CASSPHWGGTGELFF
CDR3 DNA: TGCGCCAGCAGCCCCCACTGGGGGGGCACCGGGGAGCTGTTTTTT

V gene: TRBV4-1
clone size: -
D gene: TRBD1
J gene: TRBJ1-1
CDR3 protein: CASSQDRDRYTEAFF
CDR3 DNA: TGCGCCAGCAGCCAGGACCGGGACAGATACACTGAAGCTTTCTTT

V gene: TRBV10-3
clone size: few
D gene: -
J gene: TRBJ1-1
CDR3 protein: CAISVGSEAFF
CDR3 DNA: TGTGCCATCAGTGTAGGGTCTGAAGCTTTCTTT

V gene: TRBV12-5
clone size: -
D gene: -
J gene: TRBJ1-1
CDR3 protein: CASGFGNGIEAFF
CDR3 DNA: TGTGCTAGTGGTTTTGGAAACGGGATAGAAGCTTTCTTT

V gene: TRBV3-1
clone size: -
D gene: -
J gene: TRBJ2-5
CDR3 protein: CASSPLPQETQYF
CDR3 DNA: TGTGCCAGCAGCCCCCTGCCCCAAGAGACCCAGTACTTC

V gene: TRBV12-3/TRBV12-4
clone size: few
D gene: TRBD2
J gene: TRBJ2-2
CDR3 protein: CASSYGLAGETELFF
CDR3 DNA: TGTGCCAGCAGTTACGGACTAGCGGGGGAAACGGAGCTGTTTTTT

V gene: TRBV4-3
clone size: many
D gene: TRBD2
J gene: TRBJ2-5
CDR3 protein: CASSQDPSGGAETQYF
CDR3 DNA: TGCGCCAGCAGCCAAGATCCTAGCGGGGGGGCAGAGACCCAGTACTTC

V gene: TRBV28
clone size: -
D gene: TRBD2
J gene: TRBJ2-3
CDR3 protein: CASSYERGADRGPYTDTQYF
CDR3 DNA: TGTGCCAGCAGTTACGAGCGGGGGGCGGACAGAGGGCCTTACACAGATACGCAGTATTTT

V gene: TRBV27
clone size: few
D gene: TRBD2
J gene: TRBJ2-1
CDR3 protein: CASSPAGGGISYNEQFF
CDR3 DNA: TGTGCCAGCAGTCCCGCGGGGGGAGGGATCTCCTACAATGAGCAGTTCTTC

V gene: TRBV20-1
clone size: few
D gene: -
J gene: TRBJ2-3
CDR3 protein: CSAQGQSTHDTQYF
CDR3 DNA: TGCAGTGCTCAAGGACAGTCTACACATGATACGCAGTATTTT

V gene: TRBV12-3/TRBV12-4
clone size: -
D gene: -
J gene: TRBJ2-3
CDR3 protein: CASSFMGDTQYF
CDR3 DNA: TGTGCCAGCAGTTTCATGGGGGATACGCAGTATTTT

V gene: TRBV28
clone size: few
D gene: -
J gene: TRBJ2-5
CDR3 protein: CASSRQDSGETQYF
CDR3 DNA: TGTGCCAGCAGCCGGCAGGATTCGGGGGAGACCCAGTACTTC

V gene: TRBV11-2
clone size: few
D gene: -
J gene: TRBJ1-5
CDR3 protein: CASSFRVGNQPQHF
CDR3 DNA: TGTGCCAGCAGCTTCCGTGTGGGCAATCAGCCCCAGCATTTT

V gene: TRBV19
clone size: few
D gene: -
J gene: TRBJ2-1
CDR3 protein: CASSAQTLYNEQFF
CDR3 DNA: TGTGCCAGTAGTGCACAGACATTATACAATGAGCAGTTCTTC

V gene: TRBV7-9
clone size: -
D gene: -
J gene: TRBJ1-1
CDR3 protein: CASSLAPGQNTEAFF
CDR3 DNA: TGTGCCAGCAGCTTAGCGCCTGGGCAGAACACTGAAGCTTTCTTT

V gene: TRBV5-6
clone size: few
D gene: -
J gene: TRBJ2-5
CDR3 protein: CASSSRVYETQYF
CDR3 DNA: TGTGCCAGCAGCTCCAGGGTCTATGAGACCCAGTACTTC

V gene: TRBV4-1
clone size: few
D gene: -
J gene: TRBJ2-3
CDR3 protein: CASSQTHLELGGTDTQYF
CDR3 DNA: TGCGCCAGCAGCCAGACCCACCTAGAACTAGGGGGCACAGATACGCAGTATTTT

V gene: TRBV11-2
clone size: -
D gene: -
J gene: TRBJ1-1
CDR3 protein: CASSLVALNTEAFF
CDR3 DNA: TGTGCCAGTAGCTTAGTCGCCTTGAACACTGAAGCTTTCTTT

V gene: TRBV7-9
clone size: few
D gene: TRBD1
J gene: TRBJ2-3
CDR3 protein: CASSPVRTGGSDTQYF
CDR3 DNA: TGTGCCAGCAGCCCGGTGAGGACAGGGGGTTCAGATACGCAGTATTTT

V gene: TRBV4-1
clone size: -
D gene: -
J gene: TRBJ1-1
CDR3 protein: CASSHGDTEAFF
CDR3 DNA: TGCGCCAGCAGCCACGGGGACACTGAAGCTTTCTTT

V gene: TRBV7-6
clone size: -
D gene: TRBD2
J gene: TRBJ2-5
CDR3 protein: CASSVRGLQETQYF
CDR3 DNA: TGTGCCAGCAGCGTAAGGGGACTACAAGAGACCCAGTACTTC